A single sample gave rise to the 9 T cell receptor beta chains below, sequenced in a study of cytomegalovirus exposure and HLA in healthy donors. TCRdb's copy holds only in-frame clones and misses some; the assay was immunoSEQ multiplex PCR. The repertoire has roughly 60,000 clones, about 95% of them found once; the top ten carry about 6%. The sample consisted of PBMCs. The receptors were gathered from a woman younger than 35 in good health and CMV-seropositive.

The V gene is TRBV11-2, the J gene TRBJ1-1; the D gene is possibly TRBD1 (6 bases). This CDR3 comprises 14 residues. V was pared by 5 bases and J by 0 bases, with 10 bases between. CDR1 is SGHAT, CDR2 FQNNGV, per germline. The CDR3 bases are TGTGCCAGCAGCCACAGGGACCTGAACACTGAAGCTTTCTTT. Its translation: CASSHRDLNTEAFF.

CDR3 nucleotide sequence: TGCGCCAGCAGCCAAGATGAGGCCGGAGGTAGAGGAAACACCATATATTTT. Translated, it gives CASSQDEAGGRGNTIYF. The V gene is TRBV4-3, the J gene TRBJ1-3; D is unresolved. V was shortened by 0 bases and J by 4 bases, with 16 bases between the two germline ends. Germline V gene lookup returns CDR1 LGHNA and CDR2 YSLEER. The CDR3 contains 17 residues.

The CDR3 loop reads CAISEKGPGQAYEQYF. CDR3 nucleotide sequence: TGTGCCATCAGTGAAAAGGGACCGGGACAGGCCTACGAGCAGTACTTC. The rearrangement uses TRBV10-3 and TRBJ2-7; 8 bases map to TRBD1. CDR1 is ENHRY, CDR2 SYGVKD, per germline. The CDR3 has 16 residues. With 3 bases clipped from V and 2 bases from J, the junction kept 9 bases outside the gene matches.

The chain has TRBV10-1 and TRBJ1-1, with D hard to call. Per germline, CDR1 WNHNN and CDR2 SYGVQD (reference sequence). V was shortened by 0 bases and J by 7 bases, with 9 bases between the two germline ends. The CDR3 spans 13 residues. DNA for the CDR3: TGCGCCAGCAGTGAGTCGACGCGAGGTGAAGCTTTCTTT. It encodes CASSESTRGEAFF.

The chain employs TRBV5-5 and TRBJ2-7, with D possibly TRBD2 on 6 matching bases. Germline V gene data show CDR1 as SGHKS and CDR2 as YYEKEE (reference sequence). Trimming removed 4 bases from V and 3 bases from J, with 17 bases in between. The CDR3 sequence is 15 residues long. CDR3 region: CASSLTNRDFYEQYF. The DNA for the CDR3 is TGTGCCAGCAGCCTAACAAACCGGGACTTCTACGAGCAGTACTTC.

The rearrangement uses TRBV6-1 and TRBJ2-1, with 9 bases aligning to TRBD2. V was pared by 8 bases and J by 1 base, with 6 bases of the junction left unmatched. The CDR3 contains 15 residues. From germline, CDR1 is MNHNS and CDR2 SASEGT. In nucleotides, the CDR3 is TGTGCCAGCTCGGGTAGCGGGAGTTCCTACAATGAGCAGTTCTTC. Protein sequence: CASSGSGSSYNEQFF.

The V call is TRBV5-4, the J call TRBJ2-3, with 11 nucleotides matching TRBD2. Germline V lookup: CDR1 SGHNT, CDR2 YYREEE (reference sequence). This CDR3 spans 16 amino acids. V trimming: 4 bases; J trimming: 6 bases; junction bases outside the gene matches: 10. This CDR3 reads CASSLGATSGTDTQYF. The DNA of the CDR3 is TGTGCCAGCAGCCTGGGGGCGACTAGCGGGACGGATACGCAGTATTTT.

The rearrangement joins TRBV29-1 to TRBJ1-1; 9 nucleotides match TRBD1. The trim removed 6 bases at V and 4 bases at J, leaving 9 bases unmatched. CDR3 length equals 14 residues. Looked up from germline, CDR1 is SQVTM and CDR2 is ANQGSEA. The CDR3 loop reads CSVAPQGAATEAFF. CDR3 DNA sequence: TGCAGCGTAGCTCCACAGGGGGCCGCCACTGAAGCTTTCTTT.

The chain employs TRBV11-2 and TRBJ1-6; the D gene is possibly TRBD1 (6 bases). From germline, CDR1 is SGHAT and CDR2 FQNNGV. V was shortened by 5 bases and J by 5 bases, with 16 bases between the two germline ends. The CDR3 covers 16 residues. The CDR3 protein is CASSPQGRGDNSPLHF. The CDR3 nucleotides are TGTGCCAGCAGCCCACAGGGACGAGGCGATAATTCACCCCTCCACTTT.